Listed below are T cell receptor beta chains from one sample, sequenced in a study of blood T cell repertoires in COVID-19. Using immunoSEQ multiplex PCR, the repertoire was profiled, and TCRdb retains in-frame clones only, with some absent. Among 150,000 or so clones listed, roughly 84% were seen once. Input material: peripheral blood. These receptors were taken from a man aged 55 to 70 who had recovered from COVID-19. Both conserved end residues are part of each CDR3. The D gene is left open where the match is weak. Size values are once, few and many counts, or a class for expanded clones, and some rows have none.

J: TRBJ1-1
size: NA
D: TRBD1
V: TRBV7-2
CDR3: CASSNRGTEAFF
DNA: TGTGCCAGCAGCAACAGGGGAACTGAAGCTTTCTTT

J: TRBJ1-5
size: NA
D: NA
V: TRBV2
CDR3: CASRGGTNQPQHF
DNA: TGTGCCAGCAGGGGGGGTACCAATCAGCCCCAGCATTTT

J: TRBJ2-2
size: NA
D: NA
V: TRBV7-8
CDR3: CASSLAPGSGELFF
DNA: TGTGCCAGCAGCTTAGCTCCAGGATCCGGGGAGCTGTTTTTT

J: TRBJ1-2
size: NA
D: NA
V: TRBV10-3
CDR3: CAISDPQGNGYTF
DNA: TGTGCCATCAGTGACCCACAGGGTAATGGCTACACCTTC

J: TRBJ2-7
size: NA
D: NA
V: TRBV7-9
CDR3: CASSARQSSYEQYF
DNA: TGTGCCAGCAGCGCCCGACAGTCCTCCTACGAGCAGTACTTC

J: TRBJ1-5
size: NA
D: NA
V: TRBV15
CDR3: CATDQDAGQPQHF
DNA: TGTGCCACCGACCAGGATGCCGGTCAGCCCCAGCATTTT

J: TRBJ2-5
size: NA
D: NA
V: TRBV11-1
CDR3: CASSPSVDPGRETQYF
DNA: TGTGCCAGCAGCCCTAGTGTCGACCCGGGGAGGGAGACCCAGTACTTC

J: TRBJ2-1
size: NA
D: TRBD2
V: TRBV2
CDR3: CASSEFGTSRAGDEQFF
DNA: TGTGCCAGCAGTGAATTTGGGACTAGTAGGGCGGGGGATGAGCAGTTCTTC

J: TRBJ1-3
size: NA
D: TRBD1
V: TRBV5-4
CDR3: CASSPTGTSGNTIYF
DNA: TGTGCCAGCAGCCCGACAGGGACTTCTGGAAACACCATATATTTT

J: TRBJ2-6
size: NA
D: NA
V: TRBV7-2
CDR3: CASSLSRGSGANVLTF
DNA: TGTGCCAGCAGCCTATCACGGGGGTCTGGGGCCAACGTCCTGACTTTC

J: TRBJ1-5
size: NA
D: TRBD1
V: TRBV12-3/TRBV12-4
CDR3: CASRGQGEQPQHF
DNA: TGTGCCAGCAGGGGACAGGGGGAACAGCCCCAGCATTTT

J: TRBJ2-5
size: NA
D: NA
V: TRBV5-8
CDR3: CAGSRGIGRLGETQYF
DNA: TGTGCCGGATCCCGGGGGATAGGGCGTCTGGGGGAGACCCAGTACTTC

J: TRBJ2-7
size: NA
D: TRBD1
V: TRBV5-6
CDR3: CASSLSGTGYEYF
DNA: TGTGCCAGCAGCTTGTCGGGGACAGGTTACGAGTACTTC

J: TRBJ2-7
size: NA
D: TRBD1
V: TRBV7-9
CDR3: CASSSPGTASSYEQYF
DNA: TGTGCCAGCAGCTCGCCTGGGACAGCGAGCTCCTACGAGCAGTACTTC

J: TRBJ2-2
size: NA
D: TRBD1
V: TRBV7-3
CDR3: CASSPTGGATGELFF
DNA: TGTGCCAGCAGCCCGACAGGGGGTGCGACCGGGGAGCTGTTTTTT

J: TRBJ1-5
size: NA
D: NA
V: TRBV5-1
CDR3: CASSLGPGASQPQHF
DNA: TGCGCCAGCAGCTTGGGACCAGGGGCCAGTCAGCCCCAGCATTTT

J: TRBJ2-3
size: NA
D: TRBD1
V: TRBV6-2/TRBV6-3
CDR3: CASSYSSTTGAGTDTQYF
DNA: TGTGCCAGCAGTTACTCGTCGACTACAGGGGCCGGCACAGATACGCAGTATTTT

J: TRBJ1-1
size: NA
D: NA
V: TRBV27
CDR3: CASSSYHGFSEAFF
DNA: TGTGCCAGCAGTTCGTACCACGGTTTTTCTGAAGCTTTCTTT

J: TRBJ1-3
size: NA
D: NA
V: TRBV19
CDR3: CASSPDSSLFSGNTIYF
DNA: TGTGCCAGTAGTCCAGACTCCAGTTTGTTCTCTGGAAACACCATATATTTT

J: TRBJ2-3
size: NA
D: NA
V: TRBV24-1
CDR3: CATSDPNLTDPQYF
DNA: TGTGCCACCAGTGACCCCAACCTGACAGACCCGCAGTATTTT

J: TRBJ2-7
size: NA
D: TRBD2
V: TRBV5-4
CDR3: CASSLEAGGKQYF
DNA: TGTGCCAGCAGCTTGGAGGCCGGGGGGAAGCAGTACTTC

J: TRBJ2-5
size: NA
D: NA
V: TRBV11-3
CDR3: CASSLVRGGAQYF
DNA: TGTGCCAGCAGCTTAGTAAGGGGGGGTGCCCAGTACTTC

J: TRBJ2-2
size: once
D: TRBD2
V: TRBV19
CDR3: CASSPGGSYTGELFF
DNA: TGTGCCAGTAGTCCCGGGGGGTCCTACACCGGGGAGCTGTTTTTT

J: TRBJ1-1
size: NA
D: NA
V: TRBV5-1
CDR3: CASSPSGGTEAFF
DNA: TGCGCCAGCAGCCCCTCGGGGGGCACTGAAGCTTTCTTT

J: TRBJ1-4
size: NA
D: NA
V: TRBV4-2
CDR3: CASSQDRQGELEKLFF
DNA: TGTGCCAGCAGCCAAGATCGGCAGGGTGAACTTGAAAAACTGTTTTTT

J: TRBJ2-1
size: NA
D: NA
V: TRBV12-3/TRBV12-4
CDR3: CASHPGYNEQFF
DNA: TGTGCCAGCCATCCGGGGTACAATGAGCAGTTCTTC

J: TRBJ2-1
size: once
D: NA
V: TRBV2
CDR3: CASSFSGTVSYNEQFF
DNA: TGTGCCAGCAGTTTCTCGGGAACAGTGTCCTACAATGAGCAGTTCTTC

J: TRBJ2-1
size: NA
D: TRBD2
V: TRBV7-3
CDR3: CASSRSGALYNEQFF
DNA: TGTGCCAGCAGCCGTAGCGGGGCCTTATACAATGAGCAGTTCTTC

J: TRBJ2-3
size: few
D: NA
V: TRBV11-1
CDR3: CASTDSLSTDTQYF
DNA: TGTGCCAGCACCGACAGTCTTAGCACAGATACGCAGTATTTT

J: TRBJ2-3
size: once
D: TRBD1
V: TRBV7-9
CDR3: CASSLGRTGDYTQYF
DNA: TGTGCCAGCAGCCTAGGGAGGACAGGGGATTATACGCAGTATTTT

J: TRBJ1-1
size: NA
D: TRBD1
V: TRBV9
CDR3: CASSVVQGAWTEAFF
DNA: TGTGCCAGCAGCGTAGTGCAGGGGGCCTGGACTGAAGCTTTCTTT

J: TRBJ1-2
size: NA
D: NA
V: TRBV6-5
CDR3: CASRLDSPYGYTF
DNA: TGTGCCAGCAGACTGGACAGTCCTTATGGCTACACCTTC

J: TRBJ2-3
size: NA
D: NA
V: TRBV3-1/TRBV3-2
CDR3: CASSQGLEADTQYF
DNA: TGTGCCAGCAGCCAAGGTCTAGAGGCAGATACGCAGTATTTT

J: TRBJ1-5
size: NA
D: NA
V: TRBV5-1
CDR3: CASSLEGKRPQHF
DNA: TGCGCCAGCAGCTTGGAGGGGAAACGGCCCCAGCATTTT

J: TRBJ2-5
size: NA
D: TRBD2
V: TRBV2
CDR3: CASEILGGDQETQYF
DNA: TGTGCCAGCGAGATTCTGGGGGGGGACCAAGAGACCCAGTACTTC

J: TRBJ2-5
size: NA
D: TRBD2
V: TRBV7-2
CDR3: CASSASSGQETQYF
DNA: TGTGCCAGCAGCGCATCTAGCGGTCAAGAGACCCAGTACTTC

J: TRBJ2-3
size: NA
D: NA
V: TRBV3-1/TRBV3-2
CDR3: CASSQGGRGTDTQYF
DNA: TGTGCCAGCAGCCAAGGGGGTAGGGGAACAGATACGCAGTATTTT

J: TRBJ2-7
size: NA
D: TRBD2
V: TRBV30
CDR3: CAWSGEGFRYEQYF
DNA: TGTGCCTGGAGCGGGGAGGGCTTCAGATACGAGCAGTACTTC

J: TRBJ1-4
size: NA
D: TRBD1
V: TRBV5-1
CDR3: CASSSGRDRPEKLFF
DNA: TGCGCCAGCAGCTCCGGTCGGGACAGACCTGAAAAACTGTTTTTT

J: TRBJ2-2
size: once
D: NA
V: TRBV5-8
CDR3: CASSKGDGGGELFF
DNA: TGTGCCAGCAGCAAGGGAGATGGAGGCGGGGAGCTGTTTTTT

J: TRBJ2-7
size: NA
D: NA
V: TRBV11-3
CDR3: CASSLSGVTSYEQYF
DNA: TGTGCCAGCAGCTTATCGGGGGTAACCTCCTACGAGCAGTACTTC

J: TRBJ2-5
size: few
D: NA
V: TRBV5-1
CDR3: CASSLVAVVGETQYF
DNA: TGCGCCAGCAGCTTAGTGGCAGTTGTCGGGGAGACCCAGTACTTC

J: TRBJ2-3
size: NA
D: NA
V: TRBV5-1
CDR3: CASSLGLREFTDTQYF
DNA: TGCGCCAGCAGCTTGGGTTTAAGAGAATTCACAGATACGCAGTATTTT

J: TRBJ1-4
size: NA
D: NA
V: TRBV5-1
CDR3: CASSRGGPNEKLFF
DNA: TGCGCCAGCAGCCGCGGGGGTCCTAATGAAAAACTGTTTTTT

J: TRBJ2-5
size: once
D: TRBD1
V: TRBV11-3
CDR3: CASSDREGETQYF
DNA: TGTGCCAGCAGCGACAGGGAAGGGGAGACCCAGTACTTC

J: TRBJ1-1
size: few
D: NA
V: TRBV6-6
CDR3: CASSPLTEAFF
DNA: TGTGCCAGCAGCCCCCTTACTGAAGCTTTCTTT

J: TRBJ2-5
size: NA
D: TRBD2
V: TRBV7-2
CDR3: CASITTSGGGETQYF
DNA: TGTGCCAGTATCACGACTAGCGGGGGAGGGGAGACCCAGTACTTC

J: TRBJ1-2
size: NA
D: NA
V: TRBV7-9
CDR3: CASSDIQVGYTF
DNA: TGTGCCAGCAGCGACATACAGGTTGGCTACACCTTC

J: TRBJ2-7
size: NA
D: TRBD2
V: TRBV12-5
CDR3: CASGLRLAETYEQYF
DNA: TGTGCTAGTGGCCTCCGGCTAGCGGAGACCTACGAGCAGTACTTC

J: TRBJ2-2
size: NA
D: TRBD1
V: TRBV12-5
CDR3: CASGMGQGDTGELFF
DNA: TGTGCTAGTGGGATGGGACAGGGCGACACCGGGGAGCTGTTTTTT

J: TRBJ1-1
size: NA
D: TRBD1
V: TRBV5-1
CDR3: CASSSDRGGTEAFF
DNA: TGCGCCAGCAGCTCCGACAGGGGTGGCACTGAAGCTTTCTTT

J: TRBJ2-7
size: NA
D: TRBD1
V: TRBV27
CDR3: CASRGQGDEQYF
DNA: TGTGCCAGCAGGGGACAGGGGGACGAGCAGTACTTC

J: TRBJ2-7
size: NA
D: TRBD1
V: TRBV9
CDR3: CASSVEAGGAYEQYF
DNA: TGTGCCAGCAGCGTAGAGGCAGGGGGCGCCTACGAGCAGTACTTC

J: TRBJ1-1
size: NA
D: TRBD1
V: TRBV5-1
CDR3: CASSYGTGGPLNTEAFF
DNA: TGCGCCAGCAGCTACGGGACAGGGGGTCCGCTGAACACTGAAGCTTTCTTT

J: TRBJ2-3
size: once
D: NA
V: TRBV11-2
CDR3: CASSGAGTDTQYF
DNA: TGTGCCAGCAGCGGGGCGGGGACAGATACGCAGTATTTT

J: TRBJ2-1
size: NA
D: TRBD2
V: TRBV4-3
CDR3: CASSLQAGGNYNEQFF
DNA: TGCGCCAGCAGCCTACAGGCGGGGGGCAATTACAATGAGCAGTTCTTC